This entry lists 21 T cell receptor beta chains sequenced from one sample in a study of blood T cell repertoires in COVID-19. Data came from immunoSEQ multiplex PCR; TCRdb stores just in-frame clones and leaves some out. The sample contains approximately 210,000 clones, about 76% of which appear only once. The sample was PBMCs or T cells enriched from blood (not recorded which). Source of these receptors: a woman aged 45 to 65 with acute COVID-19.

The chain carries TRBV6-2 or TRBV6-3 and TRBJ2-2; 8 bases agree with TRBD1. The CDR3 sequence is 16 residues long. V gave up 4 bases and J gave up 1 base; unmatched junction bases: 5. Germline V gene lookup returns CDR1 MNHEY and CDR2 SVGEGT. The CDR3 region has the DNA TGTGCCAGCAGTTCGGCCGGGACAGGGAACACCGGGGAGCTGTTTTTT. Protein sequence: CASSSAGTGNTGELFF.

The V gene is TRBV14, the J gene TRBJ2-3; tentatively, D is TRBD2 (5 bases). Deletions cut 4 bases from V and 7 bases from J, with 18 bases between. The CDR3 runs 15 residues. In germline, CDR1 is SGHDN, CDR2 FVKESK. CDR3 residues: CASSRRLGSDNTQYF. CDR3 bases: TGTGCCAGCAGCCGCCGCCTTGGTAGCGACAATACGCAGTATTTT.

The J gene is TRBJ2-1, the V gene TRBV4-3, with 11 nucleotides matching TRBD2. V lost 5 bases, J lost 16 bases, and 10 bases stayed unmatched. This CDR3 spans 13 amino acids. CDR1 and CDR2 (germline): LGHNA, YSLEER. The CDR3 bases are TGCGCCAGCAGCGCTAATCTAGCGGGGGGAGAATTCTTC. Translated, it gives CASSANLAGGEFF.

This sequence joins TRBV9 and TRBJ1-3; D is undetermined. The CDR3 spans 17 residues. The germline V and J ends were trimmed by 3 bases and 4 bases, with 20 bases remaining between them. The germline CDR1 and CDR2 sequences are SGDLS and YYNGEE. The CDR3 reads CASSAPPGRVGGNTIYF. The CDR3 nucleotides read TGTGCCAGCAGCGCTCCCCCCGGGAGGGTTGGAGGAAACACCATATATTTT.

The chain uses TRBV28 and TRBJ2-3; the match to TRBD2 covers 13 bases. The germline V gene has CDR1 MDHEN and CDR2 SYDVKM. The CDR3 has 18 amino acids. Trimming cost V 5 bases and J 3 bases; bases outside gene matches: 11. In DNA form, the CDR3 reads TGTGCCAGCAGTCCCTTCCGGGGGACTAGCGGGACTACAGATACGCAGTATTTT. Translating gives CASSPFRGTSGTTDTQYF.

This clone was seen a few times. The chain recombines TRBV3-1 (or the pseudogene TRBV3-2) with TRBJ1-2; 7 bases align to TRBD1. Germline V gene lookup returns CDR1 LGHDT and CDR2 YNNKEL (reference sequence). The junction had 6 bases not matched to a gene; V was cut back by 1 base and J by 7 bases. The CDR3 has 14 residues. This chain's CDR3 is CASSQATTGAGYTF. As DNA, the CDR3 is TGTGCCAGCAGCCAAGCTACTACAGGGGCTGGCTACACCTTC.

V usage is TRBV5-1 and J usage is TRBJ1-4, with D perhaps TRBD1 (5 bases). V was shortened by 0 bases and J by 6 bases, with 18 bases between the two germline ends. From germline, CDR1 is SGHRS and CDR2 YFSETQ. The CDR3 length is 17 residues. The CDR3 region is CASSLVGGTGGYEKLFF. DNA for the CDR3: TGCGCCAGCAGCTTGGTTGGGGGAACTGGAGGGTATGAAAAACTGTTTTTT.

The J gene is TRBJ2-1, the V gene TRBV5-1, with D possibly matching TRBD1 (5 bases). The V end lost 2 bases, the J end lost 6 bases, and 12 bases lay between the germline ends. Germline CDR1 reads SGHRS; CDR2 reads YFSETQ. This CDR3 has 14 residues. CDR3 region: CASSFRADSNEQFF. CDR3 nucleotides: TGCGCCAGCAGCTTCAGGGCAGATAGCAATGAGCAGTTCTTC.

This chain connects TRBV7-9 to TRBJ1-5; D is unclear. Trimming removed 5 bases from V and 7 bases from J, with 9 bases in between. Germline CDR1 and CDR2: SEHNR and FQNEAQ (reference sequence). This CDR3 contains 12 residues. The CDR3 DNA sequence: TGTGCCAGCAGCATTGACTGGCAGCCCCAGCATTTT. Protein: CASSIDWQPQHF.

CDR3 DNA sequence: TGTGCTAGTGGTTTGCCCCCGGGACTAGCGGGGGCCTGGGATGAGCAGTTCTTC. Translation: CASGLPPGLAGAWDEQFF. The chain couples TRBV12-5 to TRBJ2-1, with TRBD2 matching over 14 bases. CDR3 size: 18 residues. Germline CDR1 reads LGHNT; CDR2 reads FRNRAP. J lost 8 bases, V lost 2 bases, and 11 bases had no gene match.

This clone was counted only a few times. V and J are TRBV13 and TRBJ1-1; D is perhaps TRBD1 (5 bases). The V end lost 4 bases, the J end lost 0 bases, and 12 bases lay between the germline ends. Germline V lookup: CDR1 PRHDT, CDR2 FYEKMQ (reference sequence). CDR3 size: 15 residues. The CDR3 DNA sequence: TGTGCCAGCAGCTGGTCGGGGGTCATGAACACTGAAGCTTTCTTT. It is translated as CASSWSGVMNTEAFF.

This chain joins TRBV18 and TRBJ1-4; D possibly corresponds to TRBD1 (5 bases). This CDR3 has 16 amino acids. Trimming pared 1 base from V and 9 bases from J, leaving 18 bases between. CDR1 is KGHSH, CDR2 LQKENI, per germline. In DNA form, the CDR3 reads TGTGCCAGCTCACCACTTGAGTTCGTGGCAGGGAAAAAACTGTTTTTT. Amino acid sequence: CASSPLEFVAGKKLFF.

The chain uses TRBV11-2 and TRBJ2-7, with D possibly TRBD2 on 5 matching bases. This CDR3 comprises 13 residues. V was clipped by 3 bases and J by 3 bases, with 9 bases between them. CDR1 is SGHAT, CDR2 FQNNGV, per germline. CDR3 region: CASSFVRVYEQYF. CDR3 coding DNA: TGTGCCAGCAGCTTCGTGCGGGTCTACGAGCAGTACTTC.

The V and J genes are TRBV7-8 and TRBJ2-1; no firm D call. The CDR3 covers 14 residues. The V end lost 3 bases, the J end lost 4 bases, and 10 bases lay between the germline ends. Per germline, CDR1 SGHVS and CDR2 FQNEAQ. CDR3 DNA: TGTGCCAGCAGCTTTAGAGGAAGATACAATGAGCAGTTCTTC. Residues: CASSFRGRYNEQFF. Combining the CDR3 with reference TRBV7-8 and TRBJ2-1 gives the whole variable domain GAGVSQSPRYKVAKRGQDVALRCDPISGHVSLFWYQQALGQGPEFLTYFQNEAQLDKSGLPSDRFFAERPEGSVSTLKIQRTQQEDSAVYLCASSFRGRYNEQFFGPGTRLTVL.

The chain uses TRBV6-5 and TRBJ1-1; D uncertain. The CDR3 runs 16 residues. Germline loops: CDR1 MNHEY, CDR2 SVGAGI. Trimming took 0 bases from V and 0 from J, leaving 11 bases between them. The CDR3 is CASSYSTGSMNTEAFF. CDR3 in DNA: TGTGCCAGCAGTTACTCTACGGGGTCCATGAACACTGAAGCTTTCTTT.

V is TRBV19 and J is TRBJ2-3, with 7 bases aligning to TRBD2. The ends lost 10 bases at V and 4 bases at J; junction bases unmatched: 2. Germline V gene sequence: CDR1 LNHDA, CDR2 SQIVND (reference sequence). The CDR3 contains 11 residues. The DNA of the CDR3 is TGTGCCACCGCGGGAGCAGATACGCAGTATTTT. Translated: CATAGADTQYF.

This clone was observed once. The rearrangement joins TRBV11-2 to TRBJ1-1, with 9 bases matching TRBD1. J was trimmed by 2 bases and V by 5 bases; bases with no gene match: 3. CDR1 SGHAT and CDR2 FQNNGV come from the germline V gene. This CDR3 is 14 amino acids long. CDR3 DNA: TGTGCCAGCAGCCCGGGACAGGGTAACACTGAAGCTTTCTTT. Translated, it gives CASSPGQGNTEAFF.

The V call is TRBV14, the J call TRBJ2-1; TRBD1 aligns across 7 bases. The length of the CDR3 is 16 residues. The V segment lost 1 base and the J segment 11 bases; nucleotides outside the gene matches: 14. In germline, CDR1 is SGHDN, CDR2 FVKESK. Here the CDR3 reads CASSQGDSRFTMKQFF. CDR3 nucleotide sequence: TGTGCCAGCAGCCAAGGGGACAGCCGATTTACAATGAAGCAGTTCTTC.

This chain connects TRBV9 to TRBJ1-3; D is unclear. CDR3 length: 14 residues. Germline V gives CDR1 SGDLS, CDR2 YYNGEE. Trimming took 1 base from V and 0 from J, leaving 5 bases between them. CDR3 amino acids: CASSVQDSGNTIYF. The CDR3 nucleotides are TGTGCCAGCAGCGTACAGGACTCTGGAAACACCATATATTTT.

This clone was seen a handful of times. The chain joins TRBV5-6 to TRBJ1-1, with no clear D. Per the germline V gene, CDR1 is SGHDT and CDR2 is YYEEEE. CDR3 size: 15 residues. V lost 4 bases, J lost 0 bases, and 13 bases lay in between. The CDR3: CASSNYRIMNTEAFF. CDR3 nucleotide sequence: TGTGCCAGCAGCAACTATAGGATAATGAACACTGAAGCTTTCTTT.

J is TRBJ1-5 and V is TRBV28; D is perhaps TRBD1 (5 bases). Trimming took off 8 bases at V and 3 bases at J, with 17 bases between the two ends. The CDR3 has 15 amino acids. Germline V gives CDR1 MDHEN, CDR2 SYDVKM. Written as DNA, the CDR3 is TGTGCCAGCCGTTCGAACAGGCCGGTCAATCAGCCCCAGCATTTT. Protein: CASRSNRPVNQPQHF. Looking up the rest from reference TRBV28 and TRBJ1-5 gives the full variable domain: DVKVTQSSRYLVKRTGEKVFLECVQDMDHENMFWYRQDPGLGLRLIYFSYDVKMKEKGDIPEGYSVSREKKERFSLILESASTNQTSMYLCASRSNRPVNQPQHFGDGTRLSIL.